Following are 18 T cell receptor beta chains from one sample sequenced in a study of blood T cell repertoires in COVID-19. The method was immunoSEQ multiplex PCR; TCRdb's version includes in-frame clones alone and lacks a portion of them. The sample contains 75,000 to 90,000 clones, 75% to 85% of which appear only once. Sequenced material: peripheral blood. The receptors stem from a woman in her thirties or forties with active or convalescent COVID-19.

The chain has TRBV2 and TRBJ2-3; unclear D gene. The CDR3 has 14 residues. Germline CDR1 is SNHLY and CDR2 is FYNNEI. Trimming removed 3 bases at V and 1 base at J, with 8 bases between. The DNA for the CDR3 is TGTGCCAGCAGTGATGTTGCGGGCACAGATACGCAGTATTTT. Amino acid sequence: CASSDVAGTDTQYF.

CDR3: CASSQDRAGYGYTF. DNA of the CDR3: TGCGCCAGCAGCCAAGACAGGGCCGGCTATGGCTACACCTTC. This chain joins TRBV4-3 and TRBJ1-2, with D tentatively TRBD1 (5 bases). V lost 0 bases to trimming and J lost 4 bases, with 9 bases between them. This CDR3 has 14 residues. Germline CDR1 reads LGHNA; CDR2 reads YSLEER.

The V call is TRBV2, the J call TRBJ1-5; D might be TRBD1 (5 bases). The germline V gene encodes CDR1 SNHLY and CDR2 FYNNEI. With 5 bases removed from V and 5 bases from J, the gap between germline ends came to 7 bases. The CDR3 runs 12 residues. The CDR3 region has the DNA TGTGCCAGCAGTTCCAGGGATCAGCCCCAGCATTTT. Protein: CASSSRDQPQHF.

This clone was seen just once. This sequence joins TRBV29-1 and TRBJ1-2; 9 bases match TRBD1. CDR1 is SQVTM, CDR2 ANQGSEA, per germline. CDR3 size: 12 residues. The V segment lost 5 bases and the J segment 8 bases; nucleotides outside the gene matches: 6. The CDR3, as DNA: TGCAGCGTTCGGGGACAGGGAGGCGGCTACACCTTC. Translating it yields CSVRGQGGGYTF.

V usage is TRBV7-9 and J usage is TRBJ2-1; a possible D gene is TRBD1 (6 bases). This CDR3 has 11 amino acids. With 8 bases removed from V and 10 bases from J, the gap between germline ends came to 12 bases. CDR1 and CDR2 (germline): SEHNR, FQNEAQ (reference sequence). CDR3 sequence: CASLLRGEQFF. The CDR3 DNA reads as TGTGCCAGCCTACTAAGGGGGGAGCAGTTCTTC. The full variable domain, completed using reference TRBV7-9 and TRBJ2-1, is DTGVSQNPRHKITKRGQNVTFRCDPISEHNRLYWYRQTLGQGPEFLTYFQNEAQLEKSRLLSDRFSAERPKGSFSTLEIQRTEQGDSAMYLCASLLRGEQFFGPGTRLTVL.

This rearrangement joins TRBV29-1 to TRBJ2-5, with no clear D. Between the trimmed V and J ends, which lost 3 bases and 5 bases, there was a span of 4 bases. Looked up from germline, CDR1 is SQVTM and CDR2 is ANQGSEA. CDR3 length: 10 amino acids. CDR3 DNA: TGCAGCGTTGACGGGGAGACCCAGTACTTC. Encoded protein: CSVDGETQYF.

V is TRBV5-4 and J is TRBJ2-4; 12 bases map to TRBD1. Trimming cost V 3 bases and J 5 bases; bases outside gene matches: 3. CDR3 length: 15 amino acids. Germline CDR1 reads SGHNT; CDR2 reads YYREEE (reference sequence). The CDR3: CASSSGQGAQNIQYF. CDR3 nucleotides: TGTGCCAGCAGCTCGGGACAGGGGGCGCAAAACATTCAGTACTTC.

The genes are TRBV4-2 and TRBJ2-5, with TRBD2 identical over 15 bases. This CDR3 has 17 residues. Germline CDR1 LGHNA, CDR2 YNFKEQ. After removal of 4 bases from V and 4 bases from J, the junction contained 7 bases not matched to a gene. The CDR3 DNA follows: TGTGCCAGCAGCCCCGGACTAGCGGGAGGGTTCCCAGAGACCCAGTACTTC. Translating it yields CASSPGLAGGFPETQYF.

The chain links TRBV7-2 to TRBJ2-7; TRBD1 matches at 8 bases. Germline trimming cut 5 bases from V and 0 bases from J; bases unmatched to any gene: 6. Germline assignment: CDR1 SGHTA and CDR2 FQGNSA. CDR3 length: 15 amino acids. CDR3 sequence (DNA): TGTGCCAGCAGCCCCCAGACAGGGGTCTCCTACGAGCAGTACTTC. It codes for CASSPQTGVSYEQYF.

The rearrangement joins TRBV12-3 or TRBV12-4 to TRBJ2-7; 9 positions agree with TRBD1. The CDR3 runs to 13 residues. Trimming at V came to 6 bases and at J to 4 bases, leaving 4 bases not matched to a gene. Here the CDR3 DNA reads TGTGCCAGCAGGGGGGACAGGGCATACGAGCAGTACTTC. This codes for CASRGDRAYEQYF.

Only a few counts were recorded for this clone. The V gene is TRBV5-4, the J gene TRBJ1-2, with 9 nucleotides matching TRBD1. The germline V gene encodes CDR1 SGHNT and CDR2 YYREEE (reference sequence). The ends lost 4 bases at V and 3 bases at J; junction bases unmatched: 4. The CDR3 is 14 amino acids. DNA of the CDR3: TGTGCCAGCAGCCCGGGACAGGGAGACTATGGCTACACCTTC. Translated: CASSPGQGDYGYTF.

CDR3 in amino acids: CASSPGTGVNSPLHF. The CDR3 nucleotides are TGTGCCAGCTCACCTGGGACGGGAGTTAATTCACCCCTCCACTTT. The gene calls are TRBV18 and TRBJ1-6; tentative D call: TRBD1 (5 bases). CDR1 and CDR2 from the germline V gene are KGHSH and LQKENI. The CDR3 length is 15 residues. V dropped 3 bases and J dropped 6 bases, with 12 bases sitting between them.

The chain couples TRBV18 to TRBJ2-7; D is ambiguous. Germline lookup yields CDR1 KGHSH and CDR2 LQKENI. CDR3 size: 14 residues. Trimming cost V 3 bases and J 2 bases, with 11 bases left between them. This chain's CDR3 is CASSPRSSPYEQYF. Here the CDR3 DNA reads TGTGCCAGCTCACCCCGGAGCAGCCCCTACGAGCAGTACTTC.

The chain joins TRBV11-3 to TRBJ1-1, with D uncertain. The V end was cut by 0 bases, the J end by 3 bases, with 5 bases between. This CDR3 has 13 amino acids. CDR1 and CDR2 from the germline V gene are SGHNT and YENEEA. CDR3 nucleotides: TGTGCCAGCAGCTTAGAGGAGGACACTGAAGCTTTCTTT. Its protein is CASSLEEDTEAFF.

This chain connects TRBV5-4 to TRBJ2-2; 14 nucleotides line up with TRBD2. Germline V lookup: CDR1 SGHNT, CDR2 YYREEE (reference sequence). J was trimmed by 9 bases and V by 4 bases; bases with no gene match: 8. The CDR3 sequence is 16 residues long. The CDR3 loop reads CASSPGLAGVVRELFF. CDR3 DNA: TGTGCCAGCAGCCCGGGACTAGCGGGAGTGGTCCGGGAGCTGTTTTTT.

The chain recombines TRBV11-2 with TRBJ1-5; D is unclear. CDR1 is SGHAT, CDR2 FQNNGV, per germline. The CDR3 runs to 14 residues. V dropped 5 bases and J dropped 5 bases, with 13 bases sitting between them. The CDR3 nucleotides read TGTGCCAGCAGCGCCCTCGGGTCGGATCAGCCCCAGCATTTT. Translation gives CASSALGSDQPQHF.

The genes are TRBV10-2 and TRBJ2-1, with D maybe TRBD1 (6 bases). Deletions cut 8 bases from V and 0 bases from J, with 11 bases between. The CDR3 is made up of 14 amino acids. Per germline, CDR1 WSHSY and CDR2 SAAADI. CDR3 sequence (DNA): TGCGCCAGCTACAGGGTTAACTCCTACAATGAGCAGTTCTTC. Amino acids: CASYRVNSYNEQFF.

The chain employs TRBV12-3 or TRBV12-4 and TRBJ1-5; D perhaps matches TRBD1 (6 bases). The CDR3 spans 12 residues. Trimming removed 6 bases at V and 7 bases at J, with 10 bases between. The CDR3 spells CASRYRDQPQHF. The CDR3 DNA reads as TGTGCCAGCAGATACAGGGACCAGCCCCAGCATTTT.